This TCR beta chain was recorded in a study of neurological immune-mediated disorders. Using its own MiXCR run on the 5' RACE reads, TCRdb lists one record per CDR3 protein. This sample has tens of thousands of distinct CDR3 sequences, with roughly 21% found just once. Study-level results: Expansion of TCR clones was greatest in HTLV-1-associated myelopathy and smallest in multiple sclerosis, where it fell below that of healthy controls. No expanded-clone CDR3 amino acid sequence recurred across subjects, suggesting private TCR-beta repertoires.

Germline-derived CDR1 and CDR2 are SGDLS and YYNGEE. The ends were cut back, 3 bases at V and 0 bases at J, with 9 bases in the middle. This CDR3 contains 14 residues. Points on this clonotype: Its antigen is currently unknown.

The time point was: technical triplicate 3. The unsorted libraries were produced from 2 million PBMCs held at -80 C. The sequencing sample was made of PBMCs. This chain connects TRBV9 to TRBJ2-5, with D possibly TRBD1 on 5 matching bases. The source of this sequence is a man aged 55 to 70 with HTLV-1-associated myelopathy (HAM/TSP). CDR3 nucleotide sequence: TGTGCCAGCAGCGAGGGGTCGGACCAAGAGACCCAGTACTTC. Translated: CASSEGSDQETQYF.